The 16 T cell receptor beta chains in this list originate from one sample, sequenced in a study of molecular identifiers for immune sequencing clone quantification. TCRdb re-derived calls from the PCR reads in MiXCR, one entry per CDR3 protein. The sample carries over 550,000 distinct CDR3 sequences, approximately 24% recorded once. Material: naive CD8+ T cells from blood, with Jurkat cell RNA spiked in. Noted subset: FACS-sorted CD8+CD4-CCR7+CD45RA+ naive T cells. Receptors originate from a human donor in good health. Some libraries in this study had Jurkat cell RNA spiked in.

J is TRBJ2-1 and V is TRBV5-7; 9 positions match TRBD2. TRBV5-7 is treated as an ORF (open reading frame) with a function not yet certain. V was clipped by 9 bases and J by 8 bases; unmatched bases: 15. CDR3 length equals 15 residues. The CDR3 nucleotides read TGTGCCATTAGTCCCCAGCGGGGGGCCGGGGATGAGCAGTTCTTC. It specifies CAISPQRGAGDEQFF.

The genes are TRBV15 and TRBJ1-1; 10 bases align to TRBD1. Germline loops: CDR1 LNHNV, CDR2 YYDKDF (reference sequence). The J segment lost 3 bases and the V segment lost 8 bases, leaving 3 bases of the junction unmatched. The CDR3 has 13 residues. The CDR3, as DNA: TGTGCCACCGCGGACAGGGGGGACACTGAAGCTTTCTTT. Amino acid sequence: CATADRGDTEAFF.

In regard to this clonotype: It may be a read error: a sequence one base away is much more abundant. The V gene is TRBV3-1, the J gene TRBJ2-7; D may be TRBD1 or TRBD2 (5 bases each). V was trimmed by 4 bases and J by 2 bases, leaving 12 bases between them. The CDR3 sequence is 14 residues long. CDR1 is LGHDT, CDR2 YNNKEL, per germline (reference sequence). This chain's CDR3 is CASSRRQRAYEQYF. CDR3 DNA: TGTGCCAGCAGCCGAAGACAGAGGGCCTACGAGCAGTACTTC.

This clonotype was seen at least ten times. The genes are TRBV5-5 and TRBJ1-5; possibly TRBD1 for D (6 bases). The CDR3 has 13 residues. The germline gives CDR1 SGHKS, CDR2 YYEKEE (reference sequence). The V gene lost 3 bases and the J gene lost 3 bases, with 7 bases spanning the gap. The CDR3 loop is CASSWGLNQPQHF. The CDR3 coding sequence is TGTGCCAGCAGCTGGGGGCTCAATCAGCCCCAGCATTTT.

The V call is TRBV7-9, the J call TRBJ2-7; TRBD2 agrees at 7 bases. With 5 bases clipped from V and 1 base from J, the junction kept 11 bases outside the gene matches. CDR1 is SEHNR and CDR2 is FQNEAQ in the germline V gene (reference sequence). The CDR3 is 16 amino acids. For the CDR3, the DNA is TGTGCCAGCAGCCCGACTAGCATAAAGATATCCTACGAGCAGTACTTC. This gives the protein CASSPTSIKISYEQYF.

J is TRBJ2-3 and V is TRBV6-2 or TRBV6-3; D remains unclear. Germline lookup yields CDR1 MNHEY and CDR2 SVGEGT. CDR3 length: 16 residues. Trimming stripped 2 bases from V and 4 bases from J, with 16 bases between. The CDR3 bases are TGTGCCAGCAGTTACCCGGACCCAAGTGGCGCAGATACGCAGTATTTT. Translation gives CASSYPDPSGADTQYF.

This sequence joins TRBV7-8 and TRBJ1-2; D gene uncertain. CDR3 length: 14 residues. Germline V gene data show CDR1 as SGHVS and CDR2 as FQNEAQ. V dropped 1 base and J dropped 2 bases, with 8 bases sitting between them. The CDR3 region is CASSLDPPNYGYTF. CDR3 sequence (DNA): TGTGCCAGCAGCTTAGATCCTCCCAACTATGGCTACACCTTC.

In its sample, this clonotype was seen many times. The chain carries TRBV9 and TRBJ1-5; D might be TRBD1 (5 bases). The CDR3 has 15 residues. Trimming took off 0 bases at V and 0 bases at J, with 7 bases between the two ends. The germline V gene has CDR1 SGDLS and CDR2 YYNGEE. For the CDR3, the DNA is TGTGCCAGCAGCGTAGAAGGGGATAGCAATCAGCCCCAGCATTTT. Amino acids: CASSVEGDSNQPQHF.

This clonotype was observed a few times. J is TRBJ2-3 and V is TRBV4-3, with D possibly being TRBD1 or TRBD2 (5 bases each). Germline CDR1 and CDR2: LGHNA and YSLEER. The CDR3 is 17 amino acids. V was clipped by 0 bases and J by 4 bases, with 17 bases between them. CDR3: CASSQDLGTREADTQYF. The CDR3 DNA is TGCGCCAGCAGCCAAGATCTCGGGACCCGCGAGGCAGATACGCAGTATTTT.

This sequence joins TRBV11-3 and TRBJ2-1; 9 bases are shared with TRBD1. Germline CDR1 SGHNT, CDR2 YENEEA. This CDR3 comprises 15 residues. With 5 bases clipped from V and 5 bases from J, the junction kept 7 bases outside the gene matches. The CDR3: CASSNARTGDNEQFF. The CDR3, as DNA: TGTGCCAGCAGCAACGCCAGGACAGGGGACAATGAGCAGTTCTTC.

This clonotype appeared many times. J is TRBJ2-7 and V is TRBV7-9, with 10 bases identical to TRBD2. With V trimmed by 7 bases and J by 6 bases, 6 bases remained unmatched. In germline, CDR1 is SEHNR, CDR2 FQNEAQ (reference sequence). The CDR3 totals 13 residues. The CDR3, as DNA: TGTGCCAGCACCGGGACTAGCGAAGTCGAGCAGTACTTC. This codes for CASTGTSEVEQYF.

This clonotype was seen more than once but under ten times. The chain uses TRBV12-3 or TRBV12-4 and TRBJ1-5, with D tentatively TRBD1 (5 bases). The CDR3 has 16 residues. Trimming took 0 bases from V and 7 from J, leaving 16 bases between them. This chain's CDR3 is CASSLAAVGVGQPQHF. CDR3 nucleotide sequence: TGTGCCAGCAGTTTAGCGGCTGTGGGGGTTGGACAGCCCCAGCATTTT.

The rearrangement links TRBV11-3 to TRBJ2-5; the D gene is possibly TRBD1 (6 bases). This CDR3 comprises 13 residues. Trimming shortened V by 5 bases and J by 2 bases, and 9 bases separated the two germline ends. The germline V gene has CDR1 SGHNT and CDR2 YENEEA. The chain's CDR3 is CASSVRGQETQYF. Written as DNA, the CDR3 is TGTGCCAGCAGCGTAAGGGGGCAAGAGACCCAGTACTTC.

The chain recombines TRBV7-9 with TRBJ2-1, with D hard to call. V was pared by 5 bases and J by 8 bases, with 13 bases between. Germline V gene data show CDR1 as SEHNR and CDR2 as FQNEAQ (reference sequence). This CDR3 has 13 residues. The CDR3 DNA is TGTGCCAGCAGCCCAATTAGGGTCTATGAGCAGTTCTTC. This translates into CASSPIRVYEQFF.

In its sample, this clonotype was seen many times. The rearrangement links TRBV5-4 to TRBJ1-1; D is uncertain. The CDR3 runs to 13 residues. Trimming stripped 5 bases from V and 1 base from J, with 9 bases between. CDR1 is SGHNT, CDR2 YYREEE, per germline (reference sequence). The DNA for the CDR3 is TGTGCCAGCAGTTTTCGACCGAACACTGAAGCTTTCTTT. It is translated as CASSFRPNTEAFF.

The DNA of the CDR3 is TGTGCCAGCAGCTACCAGGGGGGGTATAATTCACCCCTCCACTTT. It specifies CASSYQGGYNSPLHF. V and J are TRBV28 and TRBJ1-6; 7 nucleotides align to TRBD1. This CDR3 has 15 amino acids. Trimming at V came to 6 bases and at J to 4 bases, leaving 6 bases not matched to a gene. CDR1 MDHEN and CDR2 SYDVKM come from the germline V gene.